The entry below describes one TCR beta chain. The V end was cut by 6 bases, the J end by 4 bases, with 13 bases between. In germline, CDR1 is MDHEN, CDR2 SYDVKM. The CDR3 is 14 residues long. These data belong to a study of blood T cells in healthy people across ages. Study as a whole: In model experiments, template switching was able to capture about one barcoded beta molecule for every two T cells that were present.

The authors ran a second PCR of roughly 6 to 12 cycles using a sample-barcoded 5' primer and a J-beta primer mix. A template-switch adaptor with 12 random nucleotides tagged each cDNA molecule. MiXCR, applied by TCRdb to the 5' RACE reads, yields one record per CDR3 protein. The sample consists of around 990,000 distinct CDR3 sequences, less than 45% of them appearing once. The genes are TRBV28 and TRBJ2-1, with D perhaps matching TRBD1 (6 bases). Specimen: blood. The sequence came from a man aged 18 to 30 in good health. As DNA, the CDR3 is TGTGCCAGCAGAGGACAGATACCTTACAATGAGCAGTTCTTC. It codes for CASRGQIPYNEQFF. Complete variable domain (other parts from reference TRBV28 and TRBJ2-1): DVKVTQSSRYLVKRTGEKVFLECVQDMDHENMFWYRQDPGLGLRLIYFSYDVKMKEKGDIPEGYSVSREKKERFSLILESASTNQTSMYLCASRGQIPYNEQFFGPGTRLTVL.